This T cell receptor (beta chain) was retrieved from a study of T-cell reconstitution after alpha-beta-depleted transplantation in children. Study-wide results and limits: At day 60, the high TCRbeta diversity found in some patients originated from recipient T cells and thymic progenitors that had survived. Newly produced T cells mostly accounted for T-cell counts and diversity one year post-transplant. After transplant, at about two months, alpha-beta T cells were reportedly derived from several hundred expanded graft clones.

Unique molecular identifiers tagged the TCRbeta library. TCRdb redid the calling of the PCR reads with MiXCR, one entry per CDR3 protein. The profile shows 600,000 to 700,000 distinct CDR3 sequences, roughly 14% of them singletons. This clonotype was counted ten times or more. The antigen is undetermined. The CDR3 is 16 residues long. Germline V CDR1 and CDR2: SGDLS, YYNGEE. V was pared by 4 bases and J by 6 bases, with 12 bases of the junction left unmatched. This chain uses TRBV9 with TRBJ2-3; TRBD2 matches at 9 bases. This sequence originates from a girl aged 2-10 years with congenital amegakaryocytic thrombocytopenia, due to receive a stem cell transplant. The source was PBMCs, collected before TCRalphabeta/CD19-depleted stem cell transplant. CDR3 DNA sequence: TGTGCCAGCAGCCCGGGGACTAGCAGGACCCGGGATACGCAGTATTTT. This gives the protein CASSPGTSRTRDTQYF. Using reference TRBV9 and TRBJ2-3 for the parts outside the CDR3, the full variable domain is DSGVTQTPKHLITATGQRVTLRCSPRSGDLSVYWYQQSLDQGLQFLIQYYNGEERAKGNILERFSAQQFPDLHSELNLSSLELGDSALYFCASSPGTSRTRDTQYFGPGTRLTVL.